This T cell receptor (beta chain) was captured in a study of blood T cell repertoires in COVID-19. Study overall: The United States, Italy and Spain provided the acute and convalescent COVID-19 samples.

TCRdb keeps only in-frame clones here, not all; method: immunoSEQ multiplex PCR. This repertoire shows tens of thousands of clones, around 81% found once; its top ten account for 6.5% to 8.5%. The sequencing input was peripheral blood. The sequence was obtained from a man aged 55 to 69 with acute or convalescent COVID-19.

This CDR3 is CASSLVAGQGVYEQYF. DNA of the CDR3: TGTGCCAGCAGCTTGGTCGCTGGACAGGGGGTCTACGAGCAGTACTTC. The chain uses TRBV5-6 and TRBJ2-7; 10 positions agree with TRBD1. With V trimmed by 0 bases and J by 3 bases, 6 bases remained unmatched. The CDR3 runs 16 residues. The germline V gene has CDR1 SGHDT and CDR2 YYEEEE. Variable domain in full (rest from reference TRBV5-6 and TRBJ2-7): DAGVTQSPTHLIKTRGQQVTLRCSPKSGHDTVSWYQQALGQGPQFIFQYYEEEERQRGNFPDRFSGHQFPNYSSELNVNALLLGDSALYLCASSLVAGQGVYEQYFGPGTRLTVT.